The present TCR beta chain was sequenced within a study of blood T cell repertoires in COVID-19. The overall study: Samples taken during acute and convalescent COVID-19 were collected in the United States, Italy and Spain. The analysed material was cDNA or gDNA that came from T cells, B-cell-depleted T cells, or PBMCs.

This clone was seen a few times. As originally analysed: Reference gene primer amplification in the assay estimated nucleated cell counts. The data were produced by immunoSEQ multiplex PCR, yet TCRdb's version contains in-frame clones alone and is incomplete. For V, J and clone size, that table is used; D and trimming come from the DNA. Among tens of thousands of clones, roughly 82% were seen once, and the ten largest hold roughly 2.6%. The clonotype comes from a woman aged 55-69 years with acute or convalescent COVID-19. Sequencing input: peripheral blood.

CDR3 in DNA: TGTGCCAGCAGCTTAGCCAGGGAAGAGACCCAGTACTTC. It encodes CASSLAREETQYF. The chain links TRBV7-2 to TRBJ2-5, with D possibly TRBD1 on 5 matching bases. The CDR3 has 13 amino acids. V dropped 0 bases and J dropped 3 bases, with 5 bases sitting between them. Germline CDR1 SGHTA, CDR2 FQGNSA.